This TCR beta chain was sequenced during a study of cytomegalovirus exposure and HLA in healthy donors. Study-wide results and limits: Three chains tied to CMV proved CMV antigen-specific in vitro.

Use of 60 Vbeta and 13 Jbeta primers characterized the PCR. Here immunoSEQ multiplex PCR was the method, and the copy in TCRdb shows in-frame clones only, minus some. Among roughly 150,000 clones listed, over 60% were seen once. Details on this clone: Its antigen is still unknown.

The clonotype comes from a man in his forties in good health and CMV-seronegative. Sequencing was carried out using PBMCs.

This CDR3 reads CATSRRGRDIMGEKLFF. DNA of the CDR3: TGTGCCACCTCGCGACGGGGGAGGGATATTATGGGTGAAAAACTGTTTTTT. The chain is built from TRBV19 and TRBJ1-4, with a weak D call TRBD1 (5 bases). V was pared by 10 bases and J by 7 bases, with 28 bases between. Germline loops: CDR1 LNHDA, CDR2 SQIVND (reference sequence). This CDR3 is 17 amino acids long. Looking up the rest from reference TRBV19 and TRBJ1-4 gives the full variable domain: DGGITQSPKYLFRKEGQNVTLSCEQNLNHDAMYWYRQDPGQGLRLIYYSQIVNDFQKGDIAEGYSVSREKKESFPLTVTSAQKNPTAFYLCATSRRGRDIMGEKLFFGSGTQLSVL.